This T cell receptor beta chain was sequenced for a study of T cells after yellow fever vaccination. Turning to the study itself: Low-cell-number fractions were prepared with SMART-Seq v4 Ultra Low Input. Study observations and caveats: Bulk-population clonotypes that are abundant could appear as contaminants in FACS-sorted repertoires.

5'RACE template switching added a universal primer site and UMIs to TCR cDNA. MiXCR was run by TCRdb on the 5' RACE reads, yielding one entry per CDR3 protein. The table records hundreds of thousands of distinct CDR3 sequences, 8.1% of them present only once. This CDR3 is built from 17 residues. V lost 3 bases and J 7 bases, leaving 26 bases between the germline ends. The V gene's germline CDR1 is SGHNT and CDR2 YYREEE (reference sequence). To note about this clonotype: Its antigen is undetermined.

Sequencing was performed on PBMCs, taken approximately 47 days after the first yellow fever vaccination. This sequence joins TRBV5-4 and TRBJ2-7; the D is unclear. This clonotype originated in a man aged 18 to 30 who received the YFV17D yellow fever vaccine. The chain's CDR3 is CASSYRIGGTRVGEQYF. The CDR3 nucleotides read TGTGCCAGCAGCTACCGGATCGGCGGCACCCGGGTGGGAGAGCAGTACTTC.